This T cell receptor beta chain was identified in a study of OX40 agonist ivuxolimab in advanced cancers. Across the whole study: The treatment was a fully human IgG2 OX40 agonist, ivuxolimab. Study-level points and caveats: By week 6 at 0.1 to 3.0 mg/kg, blood CD4+ and CD8+ T cells had expanded clonally.

The CDR3 sequence is 17 residues long. Germline CDR1 and CDR2: MNHNS and SASEGT. V lost 4 bases and J lost 3, with 16 bases in between. The data were produced by immunoSEQ multiplex PCR, yet TCRdb's version contains in-frame clones alone and is incomplete. The repertoire holds about 66,000 clones, with roughly 90% as singletons. The table lists this clone with a count of one. Its target is unknown. The TCR originated in an adult with an advanced solid tumor such as melanoma, head and neck, liver or kidney cancer. The sample was CD4+ or CD8+ T cells sorted from blood, taken in a trial of the OX40 agonist ivuxolimab. J is TRBJ2-6 and V is TRBV6-1; a possible D gene is TRBD2 (6 bases). CDR3 amino acids: CASSVPPGVGGANVLTF. As DNA, the CDR3 is TGTGCCAGCAGTGTCCCACCGGGGGTTGGTGGGGCCAACGTCCTGACTTTC.